This entry features one TCR beta chain sequence. The antigen is undetermined. This CDR3 has 15 amino acids. Germline CDR1 is SGHRS and CDR2 is YFSETQ. The trim removed 3 bases at V and 4 bases at J, leaving 7 bases unmatched. The assay was immunoSEQ multiplex PCR, and TCRdb's table has in-frame clones only and misses some. Of approximately 1.1 million clones in the sample, more than 75% were seen once. CD4+ cells were split into CD45RA+ naive and CD45RA-negative memory subsets. The sample belongs to a study of shared clonotypes between healthy human individuals. Overall study results and limits: It was the non-shared clonotypes that had lower generation probabilities than clonotypes shared by all four donors. Four donors had 4% to 6.5% of their naive CD4 clonotypes in common.

The sequence was obtained from a man younger than 30 in good health. Some clones in this sample may be carry-over from other donors' samples. What was sequenced was memory CD4+ T cells from PBMCs. This sample's subset: CD45RA-negative fraction. This sequence joins TRBV5-1 and TRBJ1-2; TRBD1 aligns across 9 bases. CDR3 DNA sequence: TGCGCCAGCAGCTGGGAACAGGGGGCGGTCTATGGCTACACCTTC. It encodes CASSWEQGAVYGYTF.